This T cell receptor beta chain was documented in a study of T cell repertoires in cytomegalovirus infection. Germline CDR1 reads SEHNR; CDR2 reads FQNEAQ (reference sequence). Trimming took 6 bases from V and 1 from J; bases not matched to a gene: 10. This CDR3 is built from 19 residues. TCRdb analysed the reads with MiXCR anew, one entry per CDR3 protein. Here the sample spans 700,000 to 850,000 distinct CDR3 sequences, around a third being singletons. This clonotype was observed a handful of times. Its matching antigen is unknown. The sequenced sample was cultured CD8+ T cells from PBMCs, obtained from culture after CMV antigen stimulation. V and J are TRBV7-9 and TRBJ2-4, with 15 bases matching TRBD2. This receptor was taken from a human donor in good health (CMV status not recorded). Some clones in this sample may be carry-over from other donors' samples. CDR3 loop: CASSSWTSGGARAKNIQYF. In DNA form, the CDR3 reads TGTGCCAGCAGTTCATGGACTAGCGGGGGGGCTAGGGCCAAAAACATTCAGTACTTC.